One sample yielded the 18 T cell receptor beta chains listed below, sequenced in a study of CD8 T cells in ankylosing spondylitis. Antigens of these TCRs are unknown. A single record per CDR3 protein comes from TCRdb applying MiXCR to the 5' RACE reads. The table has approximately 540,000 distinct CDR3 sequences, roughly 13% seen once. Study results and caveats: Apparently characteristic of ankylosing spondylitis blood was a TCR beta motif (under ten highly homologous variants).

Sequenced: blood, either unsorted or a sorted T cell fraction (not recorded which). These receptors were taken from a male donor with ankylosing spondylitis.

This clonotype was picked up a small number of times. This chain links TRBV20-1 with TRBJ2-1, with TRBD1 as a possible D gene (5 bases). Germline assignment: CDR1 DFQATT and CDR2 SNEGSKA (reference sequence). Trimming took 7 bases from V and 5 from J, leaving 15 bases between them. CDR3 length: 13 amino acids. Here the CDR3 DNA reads TGCAGTGTTACACCCGACAGTGACAATGAGCAGTTCTTC. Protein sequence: CSVTPDSDNEQFF.

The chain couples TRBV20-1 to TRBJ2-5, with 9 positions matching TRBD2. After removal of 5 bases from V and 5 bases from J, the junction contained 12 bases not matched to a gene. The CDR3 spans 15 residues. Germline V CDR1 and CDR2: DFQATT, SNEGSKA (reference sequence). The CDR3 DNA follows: TGCAGTGCTCCCCGTGGTGCGGGAGGGTGGGAGACCCAGTACTTC. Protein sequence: CSAPRGAGGWETQYF.

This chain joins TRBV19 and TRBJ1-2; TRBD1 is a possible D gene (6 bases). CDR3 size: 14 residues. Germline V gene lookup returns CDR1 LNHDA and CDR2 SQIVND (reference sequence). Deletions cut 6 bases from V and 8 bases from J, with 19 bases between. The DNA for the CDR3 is TGTGCCAGTAGGCAAAACAGGGAACTAGGCGGCTACACCTTC. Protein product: CASRQNRELGGYTF.

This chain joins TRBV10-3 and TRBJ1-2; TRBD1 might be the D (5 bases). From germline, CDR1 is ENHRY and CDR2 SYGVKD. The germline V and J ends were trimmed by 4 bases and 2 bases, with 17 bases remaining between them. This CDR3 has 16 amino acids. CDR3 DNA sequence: TGTGCCATCAGTGGGGGGAAGTCGGGCGGAAACTATGGCTACACCTTC. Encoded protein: CAISGGKSGGNYGYTF.

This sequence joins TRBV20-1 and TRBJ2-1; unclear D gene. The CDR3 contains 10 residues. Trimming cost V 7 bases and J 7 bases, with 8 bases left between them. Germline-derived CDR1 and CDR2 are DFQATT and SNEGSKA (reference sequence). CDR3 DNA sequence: TGCAGTGGCTTTTTGAATGAGCAGTTCTTC. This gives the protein CSGFLNEQFF.

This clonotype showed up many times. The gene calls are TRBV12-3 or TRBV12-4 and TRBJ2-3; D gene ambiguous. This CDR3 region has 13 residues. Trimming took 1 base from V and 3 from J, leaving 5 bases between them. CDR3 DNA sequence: TGTGCCAGCAGTTTAGTTTTTACAGATACGCAGTATTTT. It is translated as CASSLVFTDTQYF.

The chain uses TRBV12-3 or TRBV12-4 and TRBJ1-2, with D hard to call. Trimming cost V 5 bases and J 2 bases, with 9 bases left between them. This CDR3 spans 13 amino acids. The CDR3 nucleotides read TGTGCCAGCAGTCTAGATCACAACTATGGCTACACCTTC. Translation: CASSLDHNYGYTF.

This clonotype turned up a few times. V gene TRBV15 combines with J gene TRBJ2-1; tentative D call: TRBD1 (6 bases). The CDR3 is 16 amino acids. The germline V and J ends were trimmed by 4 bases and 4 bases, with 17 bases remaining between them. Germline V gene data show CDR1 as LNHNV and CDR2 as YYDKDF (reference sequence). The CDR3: CATSNIMRTDYNEQFF. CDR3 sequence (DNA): TGTGCCACCAGCAATATTATGCGGACAGATTACAATGAGCAGTTCTTC.

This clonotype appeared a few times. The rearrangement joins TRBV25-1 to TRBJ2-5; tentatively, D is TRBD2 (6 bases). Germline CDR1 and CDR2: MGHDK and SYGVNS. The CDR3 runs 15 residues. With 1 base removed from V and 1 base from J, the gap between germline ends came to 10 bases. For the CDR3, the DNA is TGTGCCAGCAGTGAATGGAGGGGAAGCCAAGAGACCCAGTACTTC. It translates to CASSEWRGSQETQYF.

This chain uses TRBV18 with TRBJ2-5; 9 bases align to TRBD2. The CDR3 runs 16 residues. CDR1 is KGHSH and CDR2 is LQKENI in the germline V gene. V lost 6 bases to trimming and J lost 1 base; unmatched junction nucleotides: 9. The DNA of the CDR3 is TGTGCCAGCTCCGGAGTCCTAGCGGGACTCCAAGAGACCCAGTACTTC. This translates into CASSGVLAGLQETQYF.

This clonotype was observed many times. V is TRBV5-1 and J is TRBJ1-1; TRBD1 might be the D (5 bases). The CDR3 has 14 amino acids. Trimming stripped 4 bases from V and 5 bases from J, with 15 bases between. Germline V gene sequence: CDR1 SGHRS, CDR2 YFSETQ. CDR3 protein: CASSPGGEETEAFF. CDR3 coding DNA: TGCGCCAGCAGCCCTGGGGGGGAGGAAACTGAAGCTTTCTTT.

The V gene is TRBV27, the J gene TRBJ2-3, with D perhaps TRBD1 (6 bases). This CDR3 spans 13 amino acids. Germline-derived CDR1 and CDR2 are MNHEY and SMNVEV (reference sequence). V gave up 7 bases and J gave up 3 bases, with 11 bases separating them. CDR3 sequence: CASILQGTDTQYF. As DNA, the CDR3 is TGTGCCAGCATCCTACAGGGAACAGATACGCAGTATTTT.

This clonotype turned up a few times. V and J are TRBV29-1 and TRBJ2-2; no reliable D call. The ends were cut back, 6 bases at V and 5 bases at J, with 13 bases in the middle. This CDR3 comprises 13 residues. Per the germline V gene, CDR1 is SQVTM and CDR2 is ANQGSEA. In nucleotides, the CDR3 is TGCAGCGTCTCACGGGTAGGAACCGGGGAGCTGTTTTTT. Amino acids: CSVSRVGTGELFF.

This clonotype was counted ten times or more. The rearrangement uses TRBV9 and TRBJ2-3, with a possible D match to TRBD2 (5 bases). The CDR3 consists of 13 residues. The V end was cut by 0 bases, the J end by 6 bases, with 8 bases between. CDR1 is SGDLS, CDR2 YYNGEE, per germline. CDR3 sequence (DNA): TGTGCCAGCAGCGTAGGAGGGCCCGATACGCAGTATTTT. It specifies CASSVGGPDTQYF.

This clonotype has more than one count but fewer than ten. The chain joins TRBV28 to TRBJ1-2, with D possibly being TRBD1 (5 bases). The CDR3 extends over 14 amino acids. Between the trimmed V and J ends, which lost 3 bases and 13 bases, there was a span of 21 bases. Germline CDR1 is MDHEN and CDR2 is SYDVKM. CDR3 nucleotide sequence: TGTGCCAGCAGTTTGCAATGGGACGTGGATGGAGGCACCTTC. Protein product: CASSLQWDVDGGTF.

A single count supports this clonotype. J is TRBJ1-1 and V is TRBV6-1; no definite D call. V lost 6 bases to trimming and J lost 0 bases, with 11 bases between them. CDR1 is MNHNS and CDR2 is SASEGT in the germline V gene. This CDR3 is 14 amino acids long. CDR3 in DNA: TGTGCCAGCAGGTCTCTACTGCTGAACACTGAAGCTTTCTTT. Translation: CASRSLLLNTEAFF.

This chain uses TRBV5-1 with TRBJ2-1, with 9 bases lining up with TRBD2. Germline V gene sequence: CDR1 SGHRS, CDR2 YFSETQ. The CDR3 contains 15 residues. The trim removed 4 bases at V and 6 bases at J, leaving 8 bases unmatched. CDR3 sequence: CASSQREELRNEQFF. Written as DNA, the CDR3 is TGCGCCAGCAGCCAGCGGGAGGAGCTACGCAATGAGCAGTTCTTC.

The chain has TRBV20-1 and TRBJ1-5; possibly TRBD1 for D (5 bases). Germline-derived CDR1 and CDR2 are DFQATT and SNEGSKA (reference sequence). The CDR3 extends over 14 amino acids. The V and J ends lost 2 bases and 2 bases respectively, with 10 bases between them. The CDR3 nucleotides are TGCAGTGCTAGAACAGGTGACGGCAATCAGCCCCAGCATTTT. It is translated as CSARTGDGNQPQHF.